These 2 T cell receptor beta chains came from one sample sequenced in a study of response to subunit inactivated influenza vaccine. One entry per CDR3 protein, called by TCRdb with MiXCR from the RT-PCR reads. Found here are 600,000 to 850,000 distinct CDR3 sequences, about 14% of them singletons; the top ten hold 6.5% to 8%. The sequencing here drew on PBMCs from blood, taken around 15 days before vaccination. Receptors originate from a man in his fifties or sixties who received an inactivated influenza vaccine.

The genes are TRBV11-2 and TRBJ2-1; D gene ambiguous. Trimming pared 1 base from V and 0 bases from J, leaving 13 bases between. Germline CDR1 SGHAT, CDR2 FQNNGV. The CDR3 covers 17 residues. The CDR3 protein is CASSLGGLASSYNEQFF. The CDR3 DNA reads TGTGCCAGCAGCTTAGGTGGGTTGGCGAGCTCCTACAATGAGCAGTTCTTC. The full variable domain, in which reference TRBV11-2 and TRBJ2-1 provide the parts outside the CDR3, is EAGVAQSPRYKIIEKRQSVAFWCNPISGHATLYWYQQILGQGPKLLIQFQNNGVVDDSQLPKDRFSAERLKGVDSTLKIQPAKLEDSAVYLCASSLGGLASSYNEQFFGPGTRLTVL.

The J gene is TRBJ2-3, the V gene TRBV20-1; no definite D call. Per the germline V gene, CDR1 is DFQATT and CDR2 is SNEGSKA (reference sequence). V was cut by 2 bases and J by 0 bases, with 12 bases left in between. The CDR3 runs to 15 residues. The CDR3 spells CSARSAYQSTDTQYF. CDR3 nucleotides: TGCAGTGCTAGATCGGCCTACCAGAGCACAGATACGCAGTATTTT.